This TCR beta chain was documented in a study of T cell repertoires in cytomegalovirus infection. Looking at the study overall: Use of recently identified HLA-C-restricted and well-studied HLA-B-restricted CMV epitopes was part of the study. An indication of both CMV infection and matching HLA type came from public TCR beta signatures.

Using its own MiXCR run on the reads, TCRdb lists one record per CDR3 protein. Here the sample spans fewer than 900,000 distinct CDR3 sequences, approximately 32% being singletons. Findings and caveats of the study: Ex vivo, HLA-C-restricted CMV-specific TCR beta clonotypes prevailed over the rest of the response.

The V gene lost 5 bases and the J gene lost 1 base, with 11 bases spanning the gap. The CDR3 has 14 residues. With regard to this clonotype: The antigen remains unidentified.

This receptor was obtained from a human donor in good health (CMV status not recorded). Some clones in this sample may be carry-over from other donors' samples. The chain uses TRBV12-3 or TRBV12-4 and TRBJ1-2, with unresolved D. This sample comprised cultured CD8+ T cells from PBMCs, obtained from culture after CMV antigen stimulation. The DNA for the CDR3 is TGTGCCAGCAGTGCTCCCATGGTTAACTATGGCTACACCTTC. It specifies CASSAPMVNYGYTF.